This entry describes one T cell receptor (beta chain). This record belongs to a study of blood T cell repertoires in COVID-19. In the study overall: Italy, Spain and the United States were the sources of the convalescent and acute COVID-19 samples.

Clones were read by immunoSEQ multiplex PCR, and TCRdb kept only the in-frame ones, dropping some. The sample has fewer than 250,000 clones, 65% to 90% seen once; the top ten hold approximately 9.6%. V was clipped by 4 bases and J by 4 bases, with 16 bases between them. This CDR3 is 15 amino acids long. In germline, CDR1 is PRHDT, CDR2 FYEKMQ (reference sequence). Allocation to cohorts depended on clinical history reported by the participants. The sequenced material came from PBMCs or T cells enriched from blood (not recorded which). This chain joins TRBV13 and TRBJ1-2; no definite D call. The clonotype comes from a woman aged 45-65 years with acute COVID-19. The CDR3 DNA reads TGTGCCAGCAGCTACGGACCGGGAGAAACCTATGGCTACACCTTC. Its translation is CASSYGPGETYGYTF.